What follows are 24 T cell receptor beta chains derived from one specimen sequenced in a study of T-cell memory formation after mild COVID-19. TCRdb re-derived calls from the 5' RACE reads in MiXCR, one entry per CDR3 protein. The sample has tens of thousands of distinct CDR3 sequences, over 7.5% seen once. Sequencing input: PBMCs or a T cell subset sorted from them (not recorded which). The source of these receptors is a man aged 18 to 29 who had mild COVID-19 (a few samples of this study predate the infection). Cell type and time point are not known.

V gene TRBV6-5 combines with J gene TRBJ1-1, with D unclear. This CDR3 is 14 amino acids long. V was pared by 4 bases and J by 2 bases, with 11 bases between. Germline V gene lookup returns CDR1 MNHEY and CDR2 SVGAGI. The DNA for the CDR3 is TGTGCCAGCAGTTTAACAGCCCTTAACACTGAAGCTTTCTTT. It codes for CASSLTALNTEAFF.

This sequence joins TRBV30 and TRBJ1-5, with D possibly matching TRBD1 (5 bases). Germline CDR1 reads GTSNPN; CDR2 reads SVGIG (reference sequence). The V end lost 1 base, the J end lost 5 bases, and 6 bases lay between the germline ends. The CDR3 extends over 12 amino acids. CDR3 nucleotides: TGTGCCTGGAGTGGGGGGGATCAGCCCCAGCATTTT. Protein sequence: CAWSGGDQPQHF.

This clonotype was observed a handful of times. The V and J genes are TRBV10-1 and TRBJ1-1; TRBD1 aligns across 9 bases. The V segment lost 5 bases and the J segment 6 bases; nucleotides outside the gene matches: 7. The CDR3 has 14 residues. The V gene's germline CDR1 is WNHNN and CDR2 SYGVQD (reference sequence). In DNA, the CDR3 is TGCGCCAGCAGTCCGGGACAGGGTAACGCTGAAGCTTTCTTT. Translation: CASSPGQGNAEAFF.

The chain uses TRBV12-3 or TRBV12-4 and TRBJ1-5; 7 bases align to TRBD1. This CDR3 is built from 14 residues. Germline trimming cut 2 bases from V and 5 bases from J; bases unmatched to any gene: 3. CDR3 sequence reads: CASSLSGGDQPQHF. The CDR3, as DNA: TGTGCCAGCAGTTTATCAGGGGGGGATCAGCCCCAGCATTTT.

This clonotype came up a few times. DNA for the CDR3: TGTGCCAGCAGTACGACAGGGGGACCCTACAATGAGCAGTTCTTC. Its protein is CASSTTGGPYNEQFF. The chain employs TRBV12-3 or TRBV12-4 and TRBJ2-1, with 9 bases that match TRBD1. The CDR3 has 15 amino acids. V was clipped by 5 bases and J by 2 bases; unmatched bases: 4.

The chain employs TRBV5-6 and TRBJ1-1, with D maybe TRBD1 (6 bases). The CDR3 runs to 16 residues. V lost 2 bases, J lost 4 bases, and 18 bases lay in between. CDR1 SGHDT and CDR2 YYEEEE come from the germline V gene. The CDR3, as DNA: TGTGCCAGCAGCTTAACAGGGTTGGGTCGGAGCACTGAAGCTTTCTTT. Protein sequence: CASSLTGLGRSTEAFF. The variable domain in full, completed from reference TRBV5-6 and TRBJ1-1, reads DAGVTQSPTHLIKTRGQQVTLRCSPKSGHDTVSWYQQALGQGPQFIFQYYEEEERQRGNFPDRFSGHQFPNYSSELNVNALLLGDSALYLCASSLTGLGRSTEAFFGQGTRLTVV.

This clonotype was picked up a small number of times. V usage is TRBV19 and J usage is TRBJ1-2; D is undetermined. V dropped 3 bases and J dropped 3 bases, with 5 bases sitting between them. The V gene's germline CDR1 is LNHDA and CDR2 SQIVND (reference sequence). This CDR3 is 12 amino acids long. In nucleotides, the CDR3 is TGTGCCAGTAGTATCGCCGACTATGGCTACACCTTC. Protein: CASSIADYGYTF.

This clonotype was observed many times. The chain recombines TRBV20-1 with TRBJ2-6; unclear D gene. The CDR3 is made up of 13 amino acids. The ends were cut back, 3 bases at V and 1 base at J, with 4 bases in the middle. Germline loops: CDR1 DFQATT, CDR2 SNEGSKA (reference sequence). The CDR3 region is CSARESGANVLTF. CDR3 nucleotides: TGCAGTGCTAGGGAGTCTGGGGCCAACGTCCTGACTTTC.

This sequence joins TRBV29-1 and TRBJ1-1; D uncertain. With 4 bases removed from V and 6 bases from J, the gap between germline ends came to 9 bases. Germline CDR1 is SQVTM and CDR2 is ANQGSEA. This CDR3 is built from 11 residues. The CDR3 region is CSVGVRAEAFF. In DNA form, the CDR3 reads TGCAGCGTTGGGGTGCGGGCTGAAGCTTTCTTT.

This clonotype was seen more than once but under ten times. The CDR3 region is CASSLELAGGQGQYF. The CDR3 nucleotides read TGCGCCAGCAGCTTGGAACTAGCGGGGGGCCAAGGGCAGTATTTT. The rearrangement links TRBV5-1 to TRBJ2-3; TRBD2 matches 12 bases. The ends lost 0 bases at V and 11 bases at J; junction bases unmatched: 7. The CDR3 is made up of 15 amino acids. Germline loops: CDR1 SGHRS, CDR2 YFSETQ.

The sample holds a few counts of this clonotype. The chain uses TRBV19 and TRBJ1-1; D not certain. The CDR3 extends over 13 amino acids. V was cut by 5 bases and J by 4 bases, with 11 bases left in between. Germline loops: CDR1 LNHDA, CDR2 SQIVND (reference sequence). CDR3 loop: CASSYAGGTEAFF. CDR3 in DNA: TGTGCCAGTAGTTACGCAGGAGGCACTGAAGCTTTCTTT.

This clonotype has only a few counts. The chain couples TRBV10-3 to TRBJ1-5; 9 bases agree with TRBD1. The junction had 8 bases not matched to a gene; V was cut back by 10 bases and J by 1 base. This CDR3 has 15 residues. Germline V gives CDR1 ENHRY, CDR2 SYGVKD. CDR3 residues: CASRDREGSNQPQHF. The CDR3 DNA follows: TGTGCCAGTCGGGACAGGGAGGGGAGCAATCAGCCCCAGCATTTT.

V and J are TRBV18 and TRBJ2-7; D is perhaps TRBD2 (6 bases). Germline V gene sequence: CDR1 KGHSH, CDR2 LQKENI. The V end lost 4 bases, the J end lost 1 base, and 8 bases lay between the germline ends. This CDR3 contains 13 residues. Written as DNA, the CDR3 is TGTGCCAGCTCACGGGAGGCGTCCTACGAGCAGTACGTC. This translates into CASSREASYEQYV.

This clonotype showed up many times. V is TRBV5-5 and J is TRBJ1-2; D remains ambiguous. The germline gives CDR1 SGHKS, CDR2 YYEKEE (reference sequence). The germline V and J ends were trimmed by 1 base and 4 bases, with 14 bases remaining between them. The CDR3 totals 15 residues. In DNA, the CDR3 is TGTGCCAGCAGCTTGTGGGCGGGAGGCAGCTATGGCTACACCTTC. Residues: CASSLWAGGSYGYTF.

This clonotype has a handful of counts. The J gene is TRBJ2-3, the V gene TRBV7-9; no firm D call. V was trimmed by 2 bases and J by 3 bases, leaving 15 bases between them. This CDR3 region has 16 residues. CDR1 SEHNR and CDR2 FQNEAQ come from the germline V gene (reference sequence). In DNA form, the CDR3 reads TGTGCCAGCAGCTTACTAGTTTCAACCCAAACAGATACGCAGTATTTT. Protein sequence: CASSLLVSTQTDTQYF.

A few counts support this clonotype. The rearrangement links TRBV29-1 to TRBJ1-1, with a weak D call TRBD1 (6 bases). The germline gives CDR1 SQVTM, CDR2 ANQGSEA. V shed 6 bases and J shed 11 bases, with 22 bases lying between them. There are 13 residues in the CDR3. Here the CDR3 reads CSVTSPGDGVAFF. The CDR3 nucleotides are TGCAGCGTAACCTCGCCAGGGGATGGGGTGGCTTTCTTT.

V is TRBV6-5 and J is TRBJ1-6; TRBD1 is a possible D gene (5 bases). V was cut by 5 bases and J by 8 bases, with 13 bases left in between. Per germline, CDR1 MNHEY and CDR2 SVGAGI. The CDR3 extends over 14 amino acids. The CDR3 here is CASSKRGRDSPLHF. CDR3 coding DNA: TGTGCCAGCAGTAAACGGGGCAGAGATTCACCCCTCCACTTT.

This clonotype was recorded a few times. The chain links TRBV2 to TRBJ2-7; the match to TRBD2 covers 10 bases. J gave up 12 bases and V 2 bases, and 7 bases lay outside the gene matches. Germline values: CDR1 SNHLY, CDR2 FYNNEI. This CDR3 has 13 residues. CDR3 in amino acids: CASSERTSGVAYV. The CDR3 coding sequence is TGTGCCAGCAGTGAAAGAACTAGCGGGGTTGCGTACGTC.

The gene calls are TRBV20-1 and TRBJ1-1; perhaps TRBD1 as D (6 bases). Trimming removed 1 base at V and 0 bases at J, with 30 bases between. The CDR3 sequence is 21 residues long. From germline, CDR1 is DFQATT and CDR2 SNEGSKA (reference sequence). CDR3: CSARVRDSTLVVGGVNTEAFF. CDR3 sequence (DNA): TGCAGTGCTAGAGTCCGAGACAGTACTTTGGTTGTGGGGGGCGTGAACACTGAAGCTTTCTTT.

DNA for the CDR3: TGTGCCAGCGGTCCGGGGAGCAATCAGCCCCAGCATTTT. Translating gives CASGPGSNQPQHF. The chain recombines TRBV2 with TRBJ1-5; D gene unclear. Germline loops: CDR1 SNHLY, CDR2 FYNNEI. Trimming cost V 8 bases and J 1 base, with 9 bases left between them. This CDR3 contains 13 residues.

The chain is built from TRBV11-2 and TRBJ2-7; 10 nucleotides align to TRBD2. The V segment lost 2 bases and the J segment 4 bases; nucleotides outside the gene matches: 5. Germline loops: CDR1 SGHAT, CDR2 FQNNGV. This CDR3 region has 15 residues. In DNA form, the CDR3 reads TGTGCCAGCAGCTTATTTATAGCGGGGGGATACGAGCAGTACTTC. As protein: CASSLFIAGGYEQYF.

This clonotype has just a few counts. J is TRBJ1-4 and V is TRBV5-1; TRBD1 might be the D (6 bases). This CDR3 is built from 15 residues. Trimming removed 3 bases at V and 3 bases at J, with 12 bases between. Germline V gene sequence: CDR1 SGHRS, CDR2 YFSETQ. Here the CDR3 DNA reads TGCGCCAGCAGCTATCAGGGGAGTTCTAATGAAAAACTGTTTTTT. Protein product: CASSYQGSSNEKLFF.

V usage is TRBV4-3 and J usage is TRBJ1-2; D is unresolved. The CDR3 extends over 15 amino acids. Germline V lookup: CDR1 LGHNA, CDR2 YSLEER. With 4 bases removed from V and 6 bases from J, the gap between germline ends came to 18 bases. DNA of the CDR3: TGCGCCAGCAGCCCGGTCGGAACCCCAAGCCATGGCTACACCTTC. Protein sequence: CASSPVGTPSHGYTF.

This clonotype was detected a few times. The rearrangement uses TRBV20-1 and TRBJ2-7; 7 nucleotides match TRBD1. CDR3 length equals 15 residues. Losses at the gene ends were 6 bases for V and 0 bases for J; bases not matched to a gene: 11. In germline, CDR1 is DFQATT, CDR2 SNEGSKA (reference sequence). CDR3 region: CSARGPGISSYEQYF. The CDR3 bases are TGCAGTGCGAGGGGGCCCGGGATCTCCTCCTACGAGCAGTACTTC.